This T cell receptor (beta chain) was sequenced during a study of vaccination effects on CD4 cells after COVID-19. TCRdb keeps only in-frame clones here, not all; method: immunoSEQ multiplex PCR. The sample has about 37,000 clones, 60% to 75% seen once. On this clone: Its antigen is not identified.

This CDR3 region has 13 residues. Trimming stripped 7 bases from V and 5 bases from J, with 12 bases between. Germline values: CDR1 MDHEN, CDR2 SYDVKM. Subsequent to about 10 days of culture, CD4+ T cells were isolated. Recipients of the vaccine had no prior SARS-CoV-2 infection and negative nucleocapsid antibodies. V is TRBV28 and J is TRBJ1-5; D gene ambiguous. The source material was CD4+ T cells from PBMCs cultured without peptide, sampled before COVID-19 vaccination. This TCR derives from a human donor who received a COVID-19 vaccine. The CDR3 loop reads CASNRAWDQPQHF. The CDR3 nucleotides are TGTGCCAGCAATAGGGCATGGGATCAGCCCCAGCATTTT.